This TCR beta chain derives from a study of T cell repertoires in cytomegalovirus infection. Study-level information: Indicated by public TCR beta signatures were CMV infection and matching HLA type.

This clonotype was recorded a few times. Its specificity is unknown. Trimming removed 2 bases from V and 4 bases from J; junction bases left unmatched: 10. The length of the CDR3 is 16 residues. Germline CDR1 reads SGHTA; CDR2 reads FQGNSA. Study-level findings and limits: The cumulative frequency of public TCR beta families distinguished individuals who carried CMV together with the relevant HLA. Predominance within the ex vivo response was attributable to HLA-C-restricted CMV-specific TCR beta clonotypes.

TCRdb processed the reads anew with MiXCR; each CDR3 protein has one entry. The sample includes 600,000 to 700,000 distinct CDR3 sequences, roughly a third of them seen just once. The sample was cultured PBMCs, taken from culture after CMV antigen stimulation. This chain uses TRBV7-2 with TRBJ1-2; 7 nucleotides align to TRBD1. The clonotype was recovered from a human donor in good health (CMV status not recorded). Some clones in this sample may be carry-over from other donors' samples. CDR3 in DNA: TGTGCCAGCAGCTTAAGTTCATCGGGACAGACCTATGGCTACACCTTC. This sequence encodes CASSLSSSGQTYGYTF. Variable domain in full (rest from reference TRBV7-2 and TRBJ1-2): GAGVSQSPSNKVTEKGKDVELRCDPISGHTALYWYRQSLGQGLEFLIYFQGNSAPDKSGLPSDRFSAERTGGSVSTLTIQRTQQEDSAVYLCASSLSSSGQTYGYTFGSGTRLTVV.